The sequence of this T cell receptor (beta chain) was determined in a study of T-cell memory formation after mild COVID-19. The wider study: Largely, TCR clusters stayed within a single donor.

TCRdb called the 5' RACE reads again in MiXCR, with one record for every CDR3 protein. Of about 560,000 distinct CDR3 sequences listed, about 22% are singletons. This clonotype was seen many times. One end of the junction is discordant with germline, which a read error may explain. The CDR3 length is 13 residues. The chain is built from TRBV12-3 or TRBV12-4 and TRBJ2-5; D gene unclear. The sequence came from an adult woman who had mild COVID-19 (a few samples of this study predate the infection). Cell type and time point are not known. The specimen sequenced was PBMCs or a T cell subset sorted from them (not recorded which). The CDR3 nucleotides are TGCGCCAGCAGCTTGGGGTACCAAGAGACCCAGTACTTC. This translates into CASSLGYQETQYF.